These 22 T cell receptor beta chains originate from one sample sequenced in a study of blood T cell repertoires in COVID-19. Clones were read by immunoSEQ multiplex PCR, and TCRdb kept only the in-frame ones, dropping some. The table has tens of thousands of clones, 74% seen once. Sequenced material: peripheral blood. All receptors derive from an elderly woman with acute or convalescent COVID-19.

CDR3 sequence reads: CASSSSGGINEQFF. The CDR3 DNA is TGCGCCAGCAGTTCTAGCGGGGGTATCAATGAGCAGTTCTTC. The chain employs TRBV10-1 and TRBJ2-1, with TRBD2 identical over 10 bases. With V trimmed by 5 bases and J by 6 bases, 4 bases remained unmatched. This CDR3 spans 14 amino acids. CDR1 is WNHNN and CDR2 is SYGVQD in the germline V gene (reference sequence).

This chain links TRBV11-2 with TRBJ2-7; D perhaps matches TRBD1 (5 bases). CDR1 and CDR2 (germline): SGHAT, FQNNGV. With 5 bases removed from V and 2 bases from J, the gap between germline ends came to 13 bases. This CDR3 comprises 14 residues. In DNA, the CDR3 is TGTGCCAGCAGCAGACCTGACAGAGCCTACGAGCAGTACTTC. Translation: CASSRPDRAYEQYF.

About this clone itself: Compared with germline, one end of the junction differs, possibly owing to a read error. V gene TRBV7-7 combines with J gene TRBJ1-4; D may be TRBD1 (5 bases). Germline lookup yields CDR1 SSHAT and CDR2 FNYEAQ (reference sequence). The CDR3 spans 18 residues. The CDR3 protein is CASSLGWRGAETNEKLFF. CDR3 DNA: TGTGCTAGCAGCTTAGGTTGGAGGGGCGCTGAAACTAATGAAAAACTGTTTTTT.

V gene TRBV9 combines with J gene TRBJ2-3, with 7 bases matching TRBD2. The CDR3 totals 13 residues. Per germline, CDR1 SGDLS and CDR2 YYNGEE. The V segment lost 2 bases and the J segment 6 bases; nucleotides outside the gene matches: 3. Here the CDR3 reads CASSVPGGDTQYF. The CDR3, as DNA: TGTGCCAGCAGCGTTCCCGGGGGGGATACGCAGTATTTT.

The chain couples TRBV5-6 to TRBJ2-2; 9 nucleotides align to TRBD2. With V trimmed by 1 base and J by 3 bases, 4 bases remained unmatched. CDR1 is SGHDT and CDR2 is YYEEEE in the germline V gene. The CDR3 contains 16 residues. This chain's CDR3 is CASSLFRLADTGELFF. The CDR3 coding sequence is TGTGCCAGCAGCTTGTTTCGACTAGCGGACACCGGGGAGCTGTTTTTT.

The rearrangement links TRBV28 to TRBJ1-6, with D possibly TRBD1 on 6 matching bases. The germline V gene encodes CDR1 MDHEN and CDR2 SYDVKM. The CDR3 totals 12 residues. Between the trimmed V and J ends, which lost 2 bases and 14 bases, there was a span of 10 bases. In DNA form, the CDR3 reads TGTGCCAGCAGTTTAAGGACAGATTCCCTCCACTTT. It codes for CASSLRTDSLHF.

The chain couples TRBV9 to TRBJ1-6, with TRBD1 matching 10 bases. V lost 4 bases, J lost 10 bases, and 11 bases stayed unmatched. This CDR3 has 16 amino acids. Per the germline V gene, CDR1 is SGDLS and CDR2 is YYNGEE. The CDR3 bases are TGTGCCAGCAGCCCCCTGACAGGGGGCAAGGAGTCACCCCTCCACTTT. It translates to CASSPLTGGKESPLHF.

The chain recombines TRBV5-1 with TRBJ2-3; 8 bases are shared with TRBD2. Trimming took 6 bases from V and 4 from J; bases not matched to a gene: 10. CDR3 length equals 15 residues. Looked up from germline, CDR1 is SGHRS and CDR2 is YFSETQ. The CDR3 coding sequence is TGCGCCAGCAAGGAAGGGACTAGTTCGGCAGATACGCAGTATTTT. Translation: CASKEGTSSADTQYF.

The CDR3 is CASSSGQGNYEQYF. The CDR3 nucleotides read TGCGCCAGCAGCTCGGGACAGGGAAACTACGAGCAGTACTTC. The V gene is TRBV5-1, the J gene TRBJ2-7; the match to TRBD1 covers 9 bases. V was pared by 3 bases and J by 3 bases, with 4 bases of the junction left unmatched. The length of the CDR3 is 14 residues. CDR1 and CDR2 (germline): SGHRS, YFSETQ.

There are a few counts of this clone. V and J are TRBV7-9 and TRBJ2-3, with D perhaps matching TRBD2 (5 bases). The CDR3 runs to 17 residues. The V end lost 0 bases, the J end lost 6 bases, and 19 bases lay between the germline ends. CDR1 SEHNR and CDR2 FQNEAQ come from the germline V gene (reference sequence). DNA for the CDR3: TGTGCCAGCAGCTTAGCTACGGCTAGCCCTTGGAGGGATACGCAGTATTTT. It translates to CASSLATASPWRDTQYF.

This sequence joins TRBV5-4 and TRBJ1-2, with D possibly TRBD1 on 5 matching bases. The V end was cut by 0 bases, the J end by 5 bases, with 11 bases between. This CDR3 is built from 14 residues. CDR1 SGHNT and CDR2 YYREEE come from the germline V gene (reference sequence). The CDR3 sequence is CASSLAPGLYGYTF. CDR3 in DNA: TGTGCCAGCAGCTTGGCACCAGGGCTATATGGCTACACCTTC.

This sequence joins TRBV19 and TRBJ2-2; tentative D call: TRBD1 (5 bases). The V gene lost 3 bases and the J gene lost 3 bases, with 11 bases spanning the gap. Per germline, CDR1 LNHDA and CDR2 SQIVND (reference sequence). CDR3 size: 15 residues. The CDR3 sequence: CASSILGLDTGELFF. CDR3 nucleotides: TGTGCCAGTAGTATTCTGGGGCTGGACACCGGGGAGCTGTTTTTT.

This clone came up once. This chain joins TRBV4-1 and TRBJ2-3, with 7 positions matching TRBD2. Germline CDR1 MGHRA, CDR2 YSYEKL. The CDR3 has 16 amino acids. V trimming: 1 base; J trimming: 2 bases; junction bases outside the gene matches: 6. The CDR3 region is CASSQAGGPVTDTQYF. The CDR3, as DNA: TGCGCCAGCAGCCAAGCGGGAGGCCCAGTCACAGATACGCAGTATTTT.

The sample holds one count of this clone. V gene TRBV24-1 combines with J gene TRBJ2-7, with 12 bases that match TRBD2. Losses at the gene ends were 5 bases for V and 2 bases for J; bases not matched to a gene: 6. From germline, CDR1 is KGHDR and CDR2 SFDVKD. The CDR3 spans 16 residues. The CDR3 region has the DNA TGTGCCACCAGTGCCGCACTAGCGGGAGGCACCTACGAGCAGTACTTC. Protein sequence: CATSAALAGGTYEQYF.

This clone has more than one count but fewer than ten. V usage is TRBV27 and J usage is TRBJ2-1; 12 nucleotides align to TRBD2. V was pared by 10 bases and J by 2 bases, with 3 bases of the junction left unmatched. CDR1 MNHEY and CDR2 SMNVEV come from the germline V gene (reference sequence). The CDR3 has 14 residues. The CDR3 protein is CATRLAGAYNEQFF. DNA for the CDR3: TGTGCCACCCGACTAGCGGGAGCCTACAATGAGCAGTTCTTC.

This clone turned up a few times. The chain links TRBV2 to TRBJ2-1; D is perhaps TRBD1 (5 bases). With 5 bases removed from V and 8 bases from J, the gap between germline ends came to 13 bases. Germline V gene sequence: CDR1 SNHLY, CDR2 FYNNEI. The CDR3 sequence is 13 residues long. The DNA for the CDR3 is TGTGCCAGCAGTCGGCAAGGGGTTTATGAGCAGTTCTTC. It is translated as CASSRQGVYEQFF. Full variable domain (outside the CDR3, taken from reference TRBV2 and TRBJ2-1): EPEVTQTPSHQVTQMGQEVILRCVPISNHLYFYWYRQILGQKVEFLVSFYNNEISEKSEIFDDQFSVERPDGSNFTLKIRSTKLEDSAMYFCASSRQGVYEQFFGPGTRLTVL.

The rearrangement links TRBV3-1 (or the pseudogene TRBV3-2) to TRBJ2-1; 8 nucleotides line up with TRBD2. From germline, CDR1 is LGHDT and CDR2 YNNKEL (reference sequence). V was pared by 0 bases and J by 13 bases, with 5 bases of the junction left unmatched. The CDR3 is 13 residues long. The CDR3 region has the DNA TGTGCCAGCAGCCAAGATTCAGGGACTAGTCAGTTCTTC. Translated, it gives CASSQDSGTSQFF.

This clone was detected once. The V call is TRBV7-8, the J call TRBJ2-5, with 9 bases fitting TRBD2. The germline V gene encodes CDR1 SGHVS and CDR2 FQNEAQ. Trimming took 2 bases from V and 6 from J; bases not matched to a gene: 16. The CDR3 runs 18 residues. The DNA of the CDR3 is TGTGCCAGCAGCTTATGGGGGAAGGCTAGCGGGATTATGCAGACCCAGTACTTC. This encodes CASSLWGKASGIMQTQYF.

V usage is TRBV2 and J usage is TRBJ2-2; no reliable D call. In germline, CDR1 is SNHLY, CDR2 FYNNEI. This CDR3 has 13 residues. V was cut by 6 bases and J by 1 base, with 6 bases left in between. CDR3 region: CASRAQNTGELFF. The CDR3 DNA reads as TGTGCCAGCAGAGCCCAGAACACCGGGGAGCTGTTTTTT.

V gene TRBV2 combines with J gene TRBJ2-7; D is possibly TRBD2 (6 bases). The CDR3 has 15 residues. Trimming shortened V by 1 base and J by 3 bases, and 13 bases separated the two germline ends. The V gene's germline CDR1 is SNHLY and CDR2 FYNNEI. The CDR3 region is CASSEEAGRNYEQYF. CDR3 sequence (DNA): TGTGCCAGCAGTGAAGAGGCAGGGAGGAACTACGAGCAGTACTTC.

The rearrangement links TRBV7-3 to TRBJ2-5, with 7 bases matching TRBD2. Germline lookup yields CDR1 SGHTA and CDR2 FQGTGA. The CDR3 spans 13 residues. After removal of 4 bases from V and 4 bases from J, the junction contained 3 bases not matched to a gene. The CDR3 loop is CASSSWGGETQYF. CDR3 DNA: TGTGCCAGCAGCTCCTGGGGGGGAGAGACCCAGTACTTC.

The CDR3, as DNA: TGCGCCAGCAGCTTTGGACACCAAACGGTCGGGGAGCTGTTTTTT. This gives the protein CASSFGHQTVGELFF. The J gene is TRBJ2-2, the V gene TRBV5-1; maybe TRBD1 (5 bases). The CDR3 loop spans 15 amino acids. The V end was cut by 2 bases, the J end by 7 bases, with 15 bases between. Germline V CDR1 and CDR2: SGHRS, YFSETQ.